The text below deals with one T cell receptor (beta chain). A read error is likely, as this CDR3 ends without the conserved phenylalanine or tryptophan. Because the CDR3's place on the DNA is in doubt, the DNA is left out and the CDR3 is given as listed by TCRdb. The data belong to a study of tumor and adjacent non-tumor tissue in lung cancer. A modified ARM-PCR protocol with three rounds of nested PCR amplified TCRbeta. TCRdb re-called the multiplex PCR reads with MiXCR, one entry per CDR3 protein. The data contain approximately 79,000 distinct CDR3 sequences, approximately 77% of them seen just once; the ten biggest clones take up around 9.5%. Germline V gene data show CDR1 as SGHDT and CDR2 as YYEEEE. The CDR3 comprises 15 residues, both ends counted. RNA was extracted from bulk tissue without any cell sorting.

Sequenced: lung tumor tissue. The chain carries TRBV5-6 and TRBJ2-6. The sequence was obtained from a woman aged 40 to 49 with non-small cell lung cancer. The CDR3: CASRVKGSGANVPTL.